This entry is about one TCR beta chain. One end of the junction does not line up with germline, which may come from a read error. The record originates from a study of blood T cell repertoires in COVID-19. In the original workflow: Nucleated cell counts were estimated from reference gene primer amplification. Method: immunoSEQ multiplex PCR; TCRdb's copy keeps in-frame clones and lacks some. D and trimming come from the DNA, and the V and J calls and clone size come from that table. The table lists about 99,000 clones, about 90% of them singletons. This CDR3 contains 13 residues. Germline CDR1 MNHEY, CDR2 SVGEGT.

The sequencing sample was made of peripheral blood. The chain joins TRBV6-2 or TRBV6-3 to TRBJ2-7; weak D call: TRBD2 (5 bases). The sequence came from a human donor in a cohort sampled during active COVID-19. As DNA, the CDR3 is TGTGCCAGCAGTTACTCGGGGAACCCACTAGGGAACTTC. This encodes CASSYSGNPLGNF.